Detailed here is one TCR beta chain. The data are from a study of technical replicates of blood from a handful of donors. The ends lost 4 bases at V and 3 bases at J; junction bases unmatched: 16. This CDR3 region has 18 residues. Germline values: CDR1 MDHEN, CDR2 SYDVKM. Repertoires were generated with immunoSEQ multiplex PCR, while TCRdb's copy carries only in-frame clones and drops some. This table holds about 84,000 clones, approximately 97% found once. V is TRBV28 and J is TRBJ2-7; the match to TRBD1 covers 9 bases. Sample: T cells isolated from PBMCs. The origin of this receptor is a human donor in good health. The CDR3 loop is CASSYKLYPGQGDYEQYF. The CDR3 DNA sequence: TGTGCCAGCAGTTACAAGCTATATCCGGGACAGGGTGACTACGAGCAGTACTTC.